Following are 3 T cell receptor beta chains from one sample sequenced in a study of blood T cell repertoires in COVID-19 (dated by TCRdb to the early 2020s). The library was generated by the immunoSEQ multiplex PCR assay. TCRdb's version of the immuneACCESS table is confined to in-frame rearrangements and falls short of the full clone set. An unresolved V gene accounts for under half of the shortfall where checked; the remainder is of unknown origin. The sample table records about 140,000 clones; 75% to 85% of these occur just once. Together, the top ten hold 10% of the sample. Specimen: peripheral blood. The receptors were sampled from a man aged 55 to 70 with active or convalescent COVID-19.

With respect to this clone: This sequence may be a read error, since a much larger clone differs from it by one base. The chain employs TRBV14 and TRBJ1-1, with D perhaps matching TRBD1 (5 bases). Germline CDR1 is SGHDN and CDR2 is FVKESK. V lost 4 bases and J lost 5, with 14 bases in between. This CDR3 spans 14 amino acids. In DNA, the CDR3 is TGTGCCAGCAGCCCCGGAGGGGCAGGGACTGAAGCTTTCTTT. Translating gives CASSPGGAGTEAFF.

This clone was picked up a small number of times. V and J are TRBV4-3 and TRBJ1-1, with D possibly matching TRBD1 (6 bases). The CDR3 is 14 amino acids. CDR1 LGHNA and CDR2 YSLEER come from the germline V gene. Trimming removed 1 base at V and 3 bases at J, with 9 bases between. CDR3 protein: CASSQGRGYTEAFF. CDR3 coding DNA: TGCGCCAGCAGCCAAGGCAGGGGTTACACTGAAGCTTTCTTT.

The chain couples TRBV6-1 to TRBJ1-2; 7 positions match TRBD1. V lost 3 bases and J lost 4; bases outside the gene matches: 5. Looked up from germline, CDR1 is MNHNS and CDR2 is SASEGT. The CDR3 spans 14 residues. The CDR3 sequence is CASSELGTVYGYTF. CDR3 sequence (DNA): TGTGCCAGCAGTGAGTTGGGGACAGTCTATGGCTACACCTTC.